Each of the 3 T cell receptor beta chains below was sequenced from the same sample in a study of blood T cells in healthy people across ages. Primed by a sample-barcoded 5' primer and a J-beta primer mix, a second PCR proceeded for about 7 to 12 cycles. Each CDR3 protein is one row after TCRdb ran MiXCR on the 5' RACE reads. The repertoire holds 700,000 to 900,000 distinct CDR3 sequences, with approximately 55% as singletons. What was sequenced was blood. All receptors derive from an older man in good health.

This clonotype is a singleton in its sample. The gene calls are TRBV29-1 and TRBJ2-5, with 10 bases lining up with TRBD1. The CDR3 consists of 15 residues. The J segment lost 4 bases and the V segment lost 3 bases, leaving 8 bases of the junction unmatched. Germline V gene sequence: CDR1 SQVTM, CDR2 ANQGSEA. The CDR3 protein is CSVECGTGEGETQYF. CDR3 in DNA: TGCAGCGTTGAGTGTGGGACAGGGGAGGGAGAGACCCAGTACTTC.

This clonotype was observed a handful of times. CDR3 bases: TGCAGTGCTAGGGGCCGGGACAGGGGACGCCTCAAAACAGATACGCAGTATTTT. It is translated as CSARGRDRGRLKTDTQYF. The V call is TRBV20-1, the J call TRBJ2-3; 10 bases match TRBD1. CDR1 and CDR2 (germline): DFQATT, SNEGSKA (reference sequence). The CDR3 runs to 18 residues. Unmatched junction bases numbered 15, after V lost 3 bases and J lost 3 bases.

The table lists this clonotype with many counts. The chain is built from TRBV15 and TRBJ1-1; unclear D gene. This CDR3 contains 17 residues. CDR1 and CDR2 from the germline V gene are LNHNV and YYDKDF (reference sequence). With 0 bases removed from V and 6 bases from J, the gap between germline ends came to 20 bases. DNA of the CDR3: TGTGCCACCAGCAGAGAGCAAGGGCTGTCATTGTTGTCTGAAGCTTTCTTT. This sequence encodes CATSREQGLSLLSEAFF.